This T cell receptor beta chain originates from a study of shared clonotypes between healthy human individuals. General observations from the study: It was the few donors that limited the genetic and exposure-history diversity represented.

Original data processing: Quality scores were absent from the junction-only immunoSEQ sequences, so filtering differed. TCRdb's copy holds only in-frame clones and misses some; the assay was immunoSEQ multiplex PCR. The V and J calls and clone size were taken over from that table, and D and trimming were inferred from the DNA. The data show around 560,000 clones, 95% seen once. This CDR3 has 19 residues. Germline lookup yields CDR1 SEHNR and CDR2 FQNEAQ (reference sequence). The V and J ends lost 5 bases and 2 bases, in that order; junction bases with no gene match: 15. On this clone: What it recognizes is unknown.

CD45RO-negative, CCR7-selected cells formed the naive CD8 fraction, which excluded terminally differentiated effector memory CD45RA+ cells. The V and J genes are TRBV7-9 and TRBJ2-3, with 11 bases that match TRBD2. The receptor comes from a woman in her thirties in good health. Source material: naive CD8+ T cells sorted from blood. The CDR3 is CASSPRRVTSGRPTDTQYF. CDR3 in DNA: TGTGCCAGCAGCCCTAGGAGGGTTACTAGCGGGAGACCCACAGATACGCAGTATTTT.